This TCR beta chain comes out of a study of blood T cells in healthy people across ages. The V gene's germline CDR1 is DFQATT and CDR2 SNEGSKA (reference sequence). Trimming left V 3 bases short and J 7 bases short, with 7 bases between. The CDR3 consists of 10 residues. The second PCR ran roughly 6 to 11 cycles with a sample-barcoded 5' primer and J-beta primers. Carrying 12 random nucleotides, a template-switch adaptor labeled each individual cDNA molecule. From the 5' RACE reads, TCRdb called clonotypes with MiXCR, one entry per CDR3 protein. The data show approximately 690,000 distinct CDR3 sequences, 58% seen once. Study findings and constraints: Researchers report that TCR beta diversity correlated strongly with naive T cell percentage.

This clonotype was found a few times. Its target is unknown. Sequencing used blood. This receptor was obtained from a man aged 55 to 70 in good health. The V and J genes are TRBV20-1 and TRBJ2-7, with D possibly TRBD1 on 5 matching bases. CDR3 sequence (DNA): TGCAGTGCTAGCGACAGTGAGCAGTACTTC. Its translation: CSASDSEQYF.